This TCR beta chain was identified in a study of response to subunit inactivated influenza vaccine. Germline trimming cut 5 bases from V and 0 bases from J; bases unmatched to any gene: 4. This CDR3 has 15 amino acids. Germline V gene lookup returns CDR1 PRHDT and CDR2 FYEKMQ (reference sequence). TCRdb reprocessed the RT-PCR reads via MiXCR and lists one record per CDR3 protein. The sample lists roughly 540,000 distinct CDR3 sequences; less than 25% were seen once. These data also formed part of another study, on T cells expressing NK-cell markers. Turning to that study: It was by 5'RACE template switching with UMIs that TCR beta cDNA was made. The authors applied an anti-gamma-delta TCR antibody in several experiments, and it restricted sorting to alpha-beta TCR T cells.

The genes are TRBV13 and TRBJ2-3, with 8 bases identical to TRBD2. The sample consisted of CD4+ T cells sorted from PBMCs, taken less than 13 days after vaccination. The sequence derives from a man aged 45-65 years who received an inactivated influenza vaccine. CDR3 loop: CASSREGRSTDTQYF. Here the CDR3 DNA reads TGTGCCAGCAGCCGGGAGGGCCGTAGCACAGATACGCAGTATTTT.